Presented here are 25 T cell receptor beta chains from one specimen sequenced in a study of post-analysis software for immune sequencing data. Their recognized antigens are unknown. Broader study findings: Patients used about five TRBV segments, including TRBV5-6, TRBV5-1 and TRBV20-1, more often than controls.

Unique molecular identifiers were carried by the TCR beta cDNA libraries. TCRdb ran MiXCR on the PCR reads and lists one entry per CDR3 protein. Among 430,000 or so distinct CDR3 sequences listed, approximately 42% were seen once. Sequenced material: blood. Receptor source: a girl aged 2 to 10 with multiple sclerosis.

This clonotype has a handful of counts. V is TRBV6-2 or TRBV6-3 and J is TRBJ1-5; TRBD1 aligns across 8 bases. Germline V gives CDR1 MNHEY, CDR2 SVGEGT. Trimming took 6 bases from V and 6 from J; bases not matched to a gene: 10. The CDR3 sequence is 15 residues long. The DNA for the CDR3 is TGTGCCAGCAGCCCTGACAGGGGCCTAGGTCAGCCCCAGCATTTT. Translated: CASSPDRGLGQPQHF.

The gene calls are TRBV20-1 and TRBJ1-1, with a possible D match to TRBD1 (6 bases). Germline CDR1 reads DFQATT; CDR2 reads SNEGSKA (reference sequence). The CDR3 contains 13 residues. CDR3 region: CRPTGLGNTEAFF. As DNA, the CDR3 is TGCAGACCTACAGGGCTCGGGAACACTGAAGCTTTCTTT.

In its sample, this clonotype was seen a few times. The chain recombines TRBV27 with TRBJ2-7; 7 bases fit TRBD1. Germline V gene lookup returns CDR1 MNHEY and CDR2 SMNVEV (reference sequence). This CDR3 comprises 14 residues. Trimming at V came to 4 bases and at J to 2 bases, leaving 5 bases not matched to a gene. The CDR3 coding sequence is TGTGCCAGCAGTTCCGGGACAGTACCCTACGAGCAGTACTTC. Protein sequence: CASSSGTVPYEQYF.

Details on this clonotype: A read error is possible here, since a much larger clone lies one base away. The chain links TRBV7-3 to TRBJ2-6, with unresolved D. Germline V gene sequence: CDR1 SGHTA, CDR2 FQGTGA. The V end lost 5 bases, the J end lost 0 bases, and 2 bases lay between the germline ends. The CDR3 length is 13 residues. This CDR3 is CASSISGANVLTF. The DNA for the CDR3 is TGTGCCAGCAGCATCTCTGGGGCCAACGTCCTGACTTTC.

This clonotype has a count of ten or more. The chain employs TRBV10-3 and TRBJ2-7; 11 nucleotides line up with TRBD1. CDR1 ENHRY and CDR2 SYGVKD come from the germline V gene. CDR3 size: 15 residues. V trimming: 0 bases; J trimming: 4 bases; junction bases outside the gene matches: 2. This CDR3 reads CAISESGTGGYEQYF. In nucleotides, the CDR3 is TGTGCCATCAGTGAGTCCGGGACAGGGGGTTACGAGCAGTACTTC.

The rearrangement links TRBV28 to TRBJ1-2, with 10 bases aligning to TRBD1. The J segment lost 8 bases and the V segment lost 5 bases, leaving 14 bases of the junction unmatched. There are 16 residues in the CDR3. The germline V gene has CDR1 MDHEN and CDR2 SYDVKM. The chain's CDR3 is CASSLFLPGTGDGYTF. The CDR3 nucleotides read TGTGCCAGCAGTCTCTTCTTACCCGGGACAGGGGACGGCTACACCTTC.

The chain uses TRBV20-1 and TRBJ2-3; 9 positions match TRBD2. Germline V gene data show CDR1 as DFQATT and CDR2 as SNEGSKA (reference sequence). Trimming cost V 6 bases and J 3 bases; bases outside gene matches: 10. There are 15 residues in the CDR3. The DNA for the CDR3 is TGCAGTGCCAGGGGAGGCGGGAGGGCAACAGATACGCAGTATTTT. It translates to CSARGGGRATDTQYF.

This clonotype was observed a few times. The chain combines TRBV7-9 with TRBJ2-7; 7 bases line up with TRBD1. In germline, CDR1 is SEHNR, CDR2 FQNEAQ (reference sequence). This CDR3 region has 13 residues. V lost 7 bases to trimming and J lost 4 bases; unmatched junction nucleotides: 7. CDR3 coding DNA: TGTGCCAGCACCCGGGACAGATTATACGAGCAGTACTTC. Its protein is CASTRDRLYEQYF.

CDR3 amino acids: CASSLTGVGTEAFF. The CDR3 DNA sequence: TGTGCCAGCAGTTTAACAGGGGTTGGCACTGAAGCTTTCTTT. The gene calls are TRBV27 and TRBJ1-1, with 7 bases identical to TRBD1. The V and J ends lost 2 bases and 4 bases, in that order; junction bases with no gene match: 4. The germline V gene encodes CDR1 MNHEY and CDR2 SMNVEV (reference sequence). The CDR3 consists of 14 residues.

This clonotype turned up a few times. This chain links TRBV12-3 or TRBV12-4 with TRBJ1-2, with 9 positions matching TRBD1. The CDR3 spans 15 residues. The V segment lost 6 bases and the J segment 8 bases; nucleotides outside the gene matches: 13. DNA for the CDR3: TGTGCCAGCAGCCTTGTGGGACAGGGAATGCGGGGCTACACCTTC. Translating gives CASSLVGQGMRGYTF.

CDR3 protein: CSAIVRFGTSEQPHTTDTQYF. Written as DNA, the CDR3 is TGCAGTGCCATTGTCCGGTTCGGGACTAGCGAGCAACCTCACACTACAGATACGCAGTATTTT. The chain uses TRBV20-1 and TRBJ2-3, with 10 positions matching TRBD2. After removal of 6 bases from V and 3 bases from J, the junction contained 27 bases not matched to a gene. The CDR3 consists of 21 residues. The germline CDR1 and CDR2 sequences are DFQATT and SNEGSKA (reference sequence).

Here the CDR3 DNA reads TGTGCCACCAGCAGAGTTTGGGCGGGGTTCAGCAATCAGCCCCAGCATTTT. Residues: CATSRVWAGFSNQPQHF. The chain recombines TRBV15 with TRBJ1-5; D uncertain. V was clipped by 1 base and J by 1 base, with 14 bases between them. The CDR3 sequence is 17 residues long. Germline V gene data show CDR1 as LNHNV and CDR2 as YYDKDF (reference sequence).

In its sample, this clonotype was seen a few times. The chain employs TRBV5-1 and TRBJ1-2; the D gene is possibly TRBD1 (5 bases). The CDR3 has 15 amino acids. Germline lookup yields CDR1 SGHRS and CDR2 YFSETQ. Between the trimmed V and J ends, which lost 5 bases and 4 bases, there was a span of 18 bases. The CDR3 loop reads CASRSGGTRSYGYTF. The CDR3 DNA reads TGCGCCAGCAGGTCAGGTGGGACCAGAAGCTATGGCTACACCTTC.

This clonotype was observed a few times. The chain couples TRBV4-2 to TRBJ2-7; D is perhaps TRBD1 (5 bases). Trimming shortened V by 1 base and J by 3 bases, and 13 bases separated the two germline ends. Germline V lookup: CDR1 LGHNA, CDR2 YNFKEQ. The CDR3 loop spans 15 amino acids. CDR3 loop: CASSQVATGSYEQYF. CDR3 DNA sequence: TGTGCCAGCAGCCAAGTTGCTACAGGCAGCTACGAGCAGTACTTC.

This clonotype has only a few counts. The chain uses TRBV11-1 and TRBJ1-4, with unresolved D. Germline V CDR1 and CDR2: SGHAT, FQDESV (reference sequence). The CDR3 runs to 14 residues. The germline V and J ends were trimmed by 5 bases and 6 bases, with 13 bases remaining between them. DNA of the CDR3: TGTGCCAGCAGCGGGCCCACAGAACATGAAAAACTGTTTTTT. It encodes CASSGPTEHEKLFF.

This sequence joins TRBV7-6 and TRBJ2-7; maybe TRBD2 (5 bases). V was cut by 1 base and J by 4 bases, with 14 bases left in between. The germline V gene encodes CDR1 SGHVS and CDR2 FNYEAQ. The CDR3 extends over 15 amino acids. The chain's CDR3 is CASSLESSIGYEQYF. The CDR3 bases are TGTGCCAGCAGCTTAGAGTCTAGCATTGGGTACGAGCAGTACTTC.

The rearrangement joins TRBV28 to TRBJ1-6; D is unclear. Germline CDR1 and CDR2: MDHEN and SYDVKM. The V end was cut by 4 bases, the J end by 7 bases, with 5 bases between. This CDR3 is built from 12 residues. The CDR3 DNA is TGTGCCAGCAGTTCGCCGAATTCACCCCTCCACTTT. It codes for CASSSPNSPLHF.

This clonotype was counted between two and nine times. This chain links TRBV29-1 with TRBJ2-1, with TRBD2 matching 13 bases. The germline CDR1 and CDR2 sequences are SQVTM and ANQGSEA. CDR3 length: 14 residues. The CDR3 loop reads CSCGLAGVGDEQFF. In DNA form, the CDR3 reads TGCAGTTGTGGACTAGCGGGAGTCGGCGATGAGCAGTTCTTC.

This chain connects TRBV5-5 to TRBJ2-1; 16 nucleotides align to TRBD2. Germline-derived CDR1 and CDR2 are SGHKS and YYEKEE (reference sequence). The CDR3 sequence is 19 residues long. V lost 4 bases and J lost 4; bases outside the gene matches: 11. The CDR3 bases are TGTGCCAGCAGCCTTCCGGGACTAGCGGGGGGGCAGTCATACAATGAGCAGTTCTTC. Amino acid sequence: CASSLPGLAGGQSYNEQFF. Full variable domain (missing parts from reference TRBV5-5 and TRBJ2-1): DAGVTQSPTHLIKTRGQQVTLRCSPISGHKSVSWYQQVLGQGPQFIFQYYEKEERGRGNFPDRFSARQFPNYSSELNVNALLLGDSALYLCASSLPGLAGGQSYNEQFFGPGTRLTVL.

This clonotype was recorded at least ten times. V usage is TRBV7-2 and J usage is TRBJ2-3; D is ambiguous. The germline V gene encodes CDR1 SGHTA and CDR2 FQGNSA. Between the trimmed V and J ends, which lost 5 bases and 3 bases, there was a span of 15 bases. The CDR3 is 15 amino acids. The CDR3 DNA sequence: TGTGCCAGCAGCCCTAACCAAGCCCTAACAGATACGCAGTATTTT. It translates to CASSPNQALTDTQYF.

V usage is TRBV20-1 and J usage is TRBJ2-3; the match to TRBD2 covers 10 bases. Germline V CDR1 and CDR2: DFQATT, SNEGSKA (reference sequence). The CDR3 contains 16 residues. J lost 0 bases, V lost 6 bases, and 9 bases had no gene match. The CDR3: CSAEGLANPSTDTQYF. CDR3 nucleotide sequence: TGCAGTGCGGAGGGACTAGCGAATCCTAGCACAGATACGCAGTATTTT.

The gene calls are TRBV6-2 or TRBV6-3 and TRBJ2-7, with 9 positions matching TRBD2. Trimming at V came to 7 bases and at J to 2 bases, leaving 3 bases not matched to a gene. The germline V gene encodes CDR1 MNHEY and CDR2 SVGEGT. The CDR3 totals 13 residues. This chain's CDR3 is CASTASGAYEQYF. The CDR3 DNA sequence: TGTGCCAGCACGGCTAGCGGGGCCTACGAGCAGTACTTC.

The sample holds a few counts of this clonotype. The chain couples TRBV28 to TRBJ2-7, with D uncertain. The germline V gene has CDR1 MDHEN and CDR2 SYDVKM. The CDR3 totals 14 residues. The V end lost 3 bases, the J end lost 1 base, and 10 bases lay between the germline ends. The CDR3: CASSLLALSYEQYF. The CDR3 DNA sequence: TGTGCCAGCAGTTTGTTGGCGTTATCCTACGAGCAGTACTTC.

The chain employs TRBV3-1 and TRBJ1-2; D is undetermined. The CDR3 spans 12 residues. CDR1 and CDR2 (germline): LGHDT, YNNKEL (reference sequence). V dropped 0 bases and J dropped 5 bases, with 4 bases sitting between them. CDR3 DNA sequence: TGTGCCAGCAGCCAAGAGTGGTATGGCTACACCTTC. It codes for CASSQEWYGYTF.

This clonotype was picked up a small number of times. The chain couples TRBV7-2 to TRBJ2-1, with D perhaps matching TRBD2 (5 bases). Trimming removed 0 bases at V and 8 bases at J, with 11 bases between. This CDR3 region has 14 residues. Per germline, CDR1 SGHTA and CDR2 FQGNSA. In DNA, the CDR3 is TGTGCCAGCAGCTTAGCGTACGGGGTAGATGAGCAGTTCTTC. This codes for CASSLAYGVDEQFF.